These T cell receptor beta chains were read from a single sample in a study of shared clonotypes between healthy human individuals. The data were produced by immunoSEQ multiplex PCR, yet TCRdb's version contains in-frame clones alone and is incomplete. The profile covers some 1,100,000 clones, with approximately 80% appearing a single time and under 0.65% taken by the ten largest. The material sequenced was memory CD4+ T cells from PBMCs. Source of these receptors: a young man in good health. Some clones in this sample may be carry-over from other donors' samples. Both conserved end residues are part of each CDR3. Each record gives: clone size, D gene, V gene, J gene, CDR3 protein, CDR3 DNA. The D gene is left open where the match is weak. The size entry is marked missing in some rows and otherwise reads once, few, many or a size class.

-	TRBD2	TRBV7-3	TRBJ2-3	CATSAGGTYTDTQYF	TGTGCCACCTCAGCGGGAGGGACTTACACAGATACGCAGTATTTT
-	TRBD1	TRBV11-2	TRBJ2-5	CASSSKTGLGETQYF	TGTGCCAGCAGCTCCAAGACAGGGCTTGGAGAGACCCAGTACTTC
-	-	TRBV6-5	TRBJ2-7	CASSYSATVPYEQYF	TGTGCCAGCAGTTACTCTGCTACGGTACCCTACGAGCAGTACTTC
few	TRBD2	TRBV27	TRBJ2-5	CASSLVVGGETQYF	TGTGCCAGCAGTTTAGTGGTCGGGGGGGAGACCCAGTACTTC
-	TRBD1	TRBV2	TRBJ1-2	CASREQGWNYGYTF	TGTGCCAGCAGAGAACAGGGGTGGAACTATGGCTACACCTTC
-	-	TRBV5-1	TRBJ2-5	CASNLAETQYF	TGCGCCAGCAACCTTGCAGAGACCCAGTACTTC
-	TRBD1	TRBV6-1	TRBJ1-2	CASSEGVKGAVYGYTF	TGTGCCAGCAGTGAAGGGGTGAAGGGGGCGGTTTATGGCTACACCTTC
-	TRBD2	TRBV7-2	TRBJ2-5	CASSLTMTGAGEETQYF	TGTGCCAGCAGCTTGACTATGACCGGTGCGGGAGAAGAGACCCAGTACTTC
-	-	TRBV6-5	TRBJ1-2	CASSYSYGLNYGYTF	TGTGCCAGCAGTTACTCGTACGGCCTTAACTATGGCTACACCTTC
once	-	TRBV2	TRBJ2-7	CASSEVLPRLASNEQYF	TGTGCCAGCAGTGAAGTCCTGCCGCGTCTAGCTTCTAACGAGCAGTACTTC
-	TRBD1	TRBV2	TRBJ2-2	CASSRTGTSTGELFF	TGTGCCAGCAGTAGGACAGGGACTTCCACCGGGGAGCTGTTTTTT
once	-	TRBV19	TRBJ1-2	CASRPDSNYGYTF	TGTGCCAGTAGACCGGACAGCAACTATGGCTACACCTTC
-	-	TRBV5-1	TRBJ1-1	CASRRDLNTEAFF	TGCGCCAGCCGCAGGGACTTGAACACTGAAGCTTTCTTT
-	-	TRBV19	TRBJ1-2	CASSIGHWGGYTF	TGTGCCAGTAGTATCGGACATTGGGGAGGCTACACCTTC
-	-	TRBV19	TRBJ2-7	CASSIQGRTYEQYF	TGTGCCAGTAGTATACAGGGACGGACTTACGAGCAGTACTTC
-	-	TRBV7-3	TRBJ1-1	CASSSGRNTEAFF	TGTGCCAGCAGTTCGGGGAGGAACACTGAAGCTTTCTTT
-	-	TRBV23-1	TRBJ1-1	CASSHLPGTEAFF	TGCGCCAGCAGTCACCTCCCGGGGACTGAAGCTTTCTTT
-	TRBD1	TRBV25-1	TRBJ1-2	CASIRTGANYGYTF	TGTGCCAGCATACGGACAGGAGCTAACTATGGCTACACCTTC
-	TRBD1	TRBV19	TRBJ1-5	CASRKWDSTQPQHF	TGTGCCAGTAGAAAATGGGACAGTACCCAGCCCCAGCATTTT
few	TRBD1	TRBV10-2	TRBJ2-7	CASSEFGQGAYEQYF	TGCGCCAGCAGTGAGTTTGGCCAGGGGGCCTACGAGCAGTACTTC
-	TRBD1	TRBV19	TRBJ2-7	CASSTPSGQGTYEQYF	TGTGCCAGTAGTACCCCCTCGGGACAGGGAACCTACGAGCAGTACTTC
few	-	TRBV28	TRBJ1-5	CASSWVGAQPQHF	TGTGCCAGCAGCTGGGTTGGGGCACAGCCCCAGCATTTT
once	-	TRBV5-8	TRBJ2-5	CASSLWGQGSQETQYF	TGTGCCAGCAGCTTGTGGGGGCAGGGGAGCCAAGAGACCCAGTACTTC
-	-	TRBV30	TRBJ1-5	CAWSLIGDRNQPQHF	TGTGCCTGGAGTTTAATAGGAGACCGCAATCAGCCCCAGCATTTT
-	-	TRBV7-9	TRBJ2-1	CASSLDPHRNNEQFF	TGTGCCAGCAGCTTAGACCCACACAGAAACAATGAGCAGTTCTTC
once	TRBD2	TRBV9	TRBJ2-1	CASSVGTSVFNEQFF	TGTGCCAGCAGCGTCGGGACTAGCGTTTTCAATGAGCAGTTCTTC
-	-	TRBV4-1	TRBJ2-5	CASSQDLQDQGTQYF	TGCGCCAGCAGCCAAGATCTCCAGGACCAAGGGACCCAGTACTTC
-	TRBD1	TRBV19	TRBJ1-1	CASSIDRQGASFF	TGTGCCAGTAGTATAGATAGGCAGGGGGCGTCTTTCTTT
-	TRBD1	TRBV5-1	TRBJ1-5	CASSQGGGQPQHF	TGCGCCAGCAGCCAGGGGGGTGGTCAGCCCCAGCATTTT
-	TRBD1	TRBV28	TRBJ1-1	CASSYGQGYQGAFF	TGTGCCAGCAGCTACGGACAGGGCTACCAGGGGGCTTTCTTT
-	TRBD2	TRBV7-9	TRBJ2-4	CASSSPQGGLAKNIQYF	TGTGCCAGCAGCTCCCCCCAGGGAGGGCTAGCCAAAAACATTCAGTACTTC
-	-	TRBV10-2	TRBJ1-2	CASSEVYREVNGYTF	TGCGCCAGCAGTGAGGTGTACAGGGAGGTCAATGGCTACACCTTC
-	-	TRBV19	TRBJ1-5	CASTIVGMGQPQHF	TGTGCCAGCACAATAGTGGGGATGGGTCAGCCCCAGCATTTT
few	TRBD1	TRBV4-1	TRBJ2-7	CASSPGTGRTSEQYF	TGCGCCAGCAGCCCCGGGACAGGGAGGACAAGCGAGCAGTACTTC
-	-	TRBV29-1	TRBJ1-1	CSVGTGSNTEAFF	TGCAGCGTTGGAACAGGGTCGAATACTGAAGCTTTCTTT
-	-	TRBV28	TRBJ1-1	CASSLEGLPEAFF	TGTGCCAGCAGTTTAGAAGGCCTTCCGGAAGCTTTCTTT
few	-	TRBV7-8	TRBJ1-5	CASSTRAGAYQPQHF	TGTGCCAGCAGCACGCGGGCAGGGGCGTATCAGCCCCAGCATTTT
-	TRBD2	TRBV15	TRBJ2-1	CATSRDLSGGIYEQFF	TGTGCCACCAGCAGAGATTTGAGCGGGGGGATCTATGAGCAGTTCTTC
-	TRBD1	TRBV7-3	TRBJ1-3	CASSSAGGSGNTIYF	TGTGCCAGCAGCTCGGCAGGGGGCTCTGGAAACACCATATATTTT
few	-	TRBV28	TRBJ2-3	CASSLDRRTDTQYF	TGTGCCAGCAGTTTAGACCGACGCACAGATACGCAGTATTTT
once	-	TRBV11-2	TRBJ2-7	CASSFDGTPTYEQYF	TGTGCCAGCAGCTTCGACGGGACCCCAACCTACGAGCAGTACTTC
-	TRBD1	TRBV11-2	TRBJ1-2	CASSPDRDYGYTF	TGTGCCAGCAGCCCTGACAGGGACTATGGCTACACCTTC
-	TRBD2	TRBV6-5	TRBJ2-1	CASSFSGSSYNEQFF	TGTGCCAGCAGTTTCAGCGGGAGCTCCTACAATGAGCAGTTCTTC
-	-	TRBV9	TRBJ2-7	CASSVDGSPYEQYF	TGTGCCAGCAGCGTAGACGGGAGCCCCTACGAGCAGTACTTC